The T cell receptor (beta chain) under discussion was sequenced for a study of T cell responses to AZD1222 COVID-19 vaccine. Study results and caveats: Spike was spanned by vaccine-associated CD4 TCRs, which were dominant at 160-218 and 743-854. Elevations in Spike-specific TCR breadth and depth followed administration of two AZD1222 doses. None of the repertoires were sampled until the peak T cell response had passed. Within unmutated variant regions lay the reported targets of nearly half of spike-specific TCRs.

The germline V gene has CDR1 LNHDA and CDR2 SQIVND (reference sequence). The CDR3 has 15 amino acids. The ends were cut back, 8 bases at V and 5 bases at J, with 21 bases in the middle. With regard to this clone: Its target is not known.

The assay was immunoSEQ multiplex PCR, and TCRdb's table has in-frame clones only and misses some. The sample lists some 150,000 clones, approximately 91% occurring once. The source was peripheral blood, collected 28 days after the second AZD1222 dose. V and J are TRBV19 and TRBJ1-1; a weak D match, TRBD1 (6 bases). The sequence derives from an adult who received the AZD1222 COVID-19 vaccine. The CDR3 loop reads CASLSFGGAETEAFF. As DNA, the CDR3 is TGTGCCAGTCTTTCTTTTGGGGGCGCGGAGACTGAAGCTTTCTTT.